The rows below give T cell receptor beta chains drawn from one sample of a study of T-cell memory formation after mild COVID-19. TCRdb reanalysed the 5' RACE reads using MiXCR and keeps one entry per CDR3 protein. The profile shows about 350,000 distinct CDR3 sequences, approximately 14% of them singletons. The specimen was PBMCs or a T cell subset sorted from them (not recorded which). Receptor source: a man between 18 and 29 years old who had mild COVID-19 (a few samples of this study predate the infection). Cell type and time point are not known. Both conserved end residues are part of each CDR3. The D gene is left open where the match is weak. Size is omitted from some rows. Given values are once, few, many or a class for expanded clones.

D | length | J | size | V | DNA | CDR3
TRBD2 | 14 | TRBJ2-5 | many | TRBV6-5 | TGTGCCAGCAGTTACTCCGGGGGGCAAGAGACCCAGTACTTC | CASSYSGGQETQYF
NA | 13 | TRBJ2-3 | few | TRBV30 | TGTGCCTGGAGGATAAAGGCGAGCGATACGCAGTATTTT | CAWRIKASDTQYF
NA | 14 | TRBJ1-6 | NA | TRBV7-3 | TGTGCCAGCAGCTTAGACCCCAAGAGTTCACCCCTCCACTTT | CASSLDPKSSPLHF
TRBD1 | 14 | TRBJ2-5 | NA | TRBV7-9 | TGTGCCAGCAGCTTCGACAGGGGGCGAGAGACCCAGTACTTC | CASSFDRGRETQYF
TRBD1 | 14 | TRBJ2-3 | many | TRBV7-9 | TGTGCCAGCAGCGAACAGGGGAGCACAGATACGCAGTATTTT | CASSEQGSTDTQYF
NA | 14 | TRBJ2-1 | NA | TRBV20-1 | TGCAGTGCTAGAAGTTCTCGGGGCAGCGATGAGCAGTTCTTC | CSARSSRGSDEQFF
NA | 14 | TRBJ2-1 | NA | TRBV7-2 | TGTGCCAGCAGCCCCCCCGGCTCCTACAATGAGCAGTTCTTC | CASSPPGSYNEQFF
TRBD1 | 13 | TRBJ1-2 | NA | TRBV6-5 | TGTGCCAGCAGGGAGGGACAGGACTATGGCTACACCTTC | CASREGQDYGYTF
TRBD1 | 13 | TRBJ2-3 | NA | TRBV19 | TGTGCCAGTAGGACAGGGGCCACAGATACGCAGTATTTT | CASRTGATDTQYF
NA | 13 | TRBJ1-6 | many | TRBV7-3 | TGTGCCAGCAGCTTAAATGGCGTGTCGCCCCTCCACTTT | CASSLNGVSPLHF
TRBD2 | 16 | TRBJ2-4 | NA | TRBV4-3 | TGCGCCAGCAGCCAAGATGGAGCGGGGGGGCACAACATTCAGTACTTC | CASSQDGAGGHNIQYF
TRBD1 | 14 | TRBJ1-1 | few | TRBV19 | TGTGCCAGTAGGGGACAGGGGATGAACACTGAAGCTTTCTTT | CASRGQGMNTEAFF
TRBD1 | 13 | TRBJ1-4 | few | TRBV20-1 | TGCAGTGCCATGGACAGGGCTAATGAAAAACTGTTTTTT | CSAMDRANEKLFF
TRBD2 | 15 | TRBJ2-1 | few | TRBV6-2/TRBV6-3 | TGTGCCAGCAGCTACCTTTGGGAGGGATACAATGAGCAGTTCTTC | CASSYLWEGYNEQFF
NA | 12 | TRBJ2-5 | many | TRBV20-1 | TGCAGTGCTAGCGCGGTGGGGGAGACCCAGTACTTC | CSASAVGETQYF
NA | 13 | TRBJ2-1 | few | TRBV7-3 | TGTGCCAGCAGCCGACCGGGGGACTCGGAGCAGTTCTTC | CASSRPGDSEQFF
NA | 18 | TRBJ2-6 | many | TRBV7-6 | TGTGCCAGCAGCTTAGCAGGCGGGATTACATCTGGGGCCAACGTCCTGACTTTC | CASSLAGGITSGANVLTF
TRBD2 | 18 | TRBJ2-3 | NA | TRBV4-1 | TGCGCCAGCAGCCAAGATCGACTAGCGGGGGGAAGGGAAGATACGCAGTATTTT | CASSQDRLAGGREDTQYF
TRBD2 | 13 | TRBJ2-1 | NA | TRBV7-9 | TGTGCCAGCAGCGACCCCGGGGGGAATGAGCAGTTCTTC | CASSDPGGNEQFF
NA | 15 | TRBJ2-3 | NA | TRBV7-3 | TGTGCCAGCAGCTTAACCGGGGCTAGCACAGATACGCAGTATTTT | CASSLTGASTDTQYF
NA | 13 | TRBJ2-2 | few | TRBV25-1 | TGTGCCAGCAGTGAATACAGAACCGGGGAGCTGTTTTTT | CASSEYRTGELFF
NA | 12 | TRBJ1-6 | few | TRBV12-3/TRBV12-4 | TGTGCCAGCGGACATCCGAATTCACCCCTCCACTTT | CASGHPNSPLHF
NA | 13 | TRBJ2-4 | many | TRBV10-2 | TGCGCCAGCCGGGTGGGGGCCAAAAACATTCAGTACTTC | CASRVGAKNIQYF
NA | 14 | TRBJ2-1 | many | TRBV14 | TGTGCCAGCAGTTCGGGAGAAGGGTACGGTGAGCAGTTCTTC | CASSSGEGYGEQFF
TRBD2 | 15 | TRBJ2-1 | NA | TRBV28 | TGTGCCAGCAGTTTATCGGCTAGCGGGACTAATGAGCAGTTCTTC | CASSLSASGTNEQFF
NA | 13 | TRBJ1-1 | NA | TRBV7-9 | TGTGCCCCGGATCATGTGGCGAACACTGAAGCTTTCTTT | CAPDHVANTEAFF
TRBD1 | 15 | TRBJ2-7 | NA | TRBV7-2 | TGTGCCAGCAGCTTGGACAGGGTCGGCTCCTACGAGCAGTACTTC | CASSLDRVGSYEQYF
NA | 17 | TRBJ2-3 | few | TRBV7-9 | TGTGCCAGCAGACTTAGAGCGGGCTCCTCTAGCACAGATACGCAGTATTTT | CASRLRAGSSSTDTQYF
NA | 14 | TRBJ2-3 | many | TRBV7-2 | TGTGCCAGCAGCGAATACAGGCGCCCGGATACGCAGTATTTT | CASSEYRRPDTQYF
NA | 14 | TRBJ1-5 | NA | TRBV7-8 | TGTGCCAGCAGCTTATGGGGGAGCAATCAGCCCCAGCATTTT | CASSLWGSNQPQHF
TRBD1 | 16 | TRBJ1-1 | NA | TRBV5-1 | TGCGCCAGCAGCTTGGATCCGGCCGGCCAGGGGGCTGAAGCTTTCTTT | CASSLDPAGQGAEAFF
TRBD1 | 16 | TRBJ1-2 | NA | TRBV18 | TGTGCCAGCTCACGATTGAGACAGGGGGCCGGCTATGGCTACACCTTC | CASSRLRQGAGYGYTF
NA | 15 | TRBJ1-6 | few | TRBV2 | TGTGCCAGCAGTGAAACAGGGTGGTATAATTCACCCCTCCACTTT | CASSETGWYNSPLHF
TRBD1 | 12 | TRBJ1-1 | few | TRBV5-6 | TGTGCCAGCAGCTCACCGGACAGGGTGGCTTTCTTT | CASSSPDRVAFF
NA | 16 | TRBJ2-2 | NA | TRBV12-3/TRBV12-4 | TGTGCCAGCAGTTTTGGGCAGGGTAGGGACACCGGGGAGCTGTTTTTT | CASSFGQGRDTGELFF
NA | 12 | TRBJ1-2 | many | TRBV12-3/TRBV12-4 | TGTGCCAGCAGTTTAGGGGTCGCAGGCTACACCTTC | CASSLGVAGYTF
NA | 14 | TRBJ1-6 | NA | TRBV5-5 | TGTGCCAGCAGTTCGGACCGGTTTGGATCACCCCTCCACTTT | CASSSDRFGSPLHF
TRBD1 | 19 | TRBJ1-5 | NA | TRBV10-3 | TGTGCCATCAGTGAGAGGCCACAATTGGGACAGGGGCAAGTCAAGCCCCAGCATTTT | CAISERPQLGQGQVKPQHF
NA | 12 | TRBJ2-7 | NA | TRBV5-1 | TGCGCCAGCAGCTTCGCCAACTACGAGCAGTACTTC | CASSFANYEQYF
NA | 13 | TRBJ1-1 | NA | TRBV5-4 | TGTGCCAGCAGCTTGCAGGGAGATACTGAAGCTTTCTTT | CASSLQGDTEAFF
NA | 16 | TRBJ1-5 | few | TRBV11-2 | TGTGCCAGCAGCTTAGAATTGGTTCGAAACGCGCAGCCCCAGCATTTT | CASSLELVRNAQPQHF
TRBD1 | 12 | TRBJ2-1 | NA | TRBV20-1 | TGCAGTGCTAGAAACAGGGGCTATGAGCAGTTCTTC | CSARNRGYEQFF
TRBD1 | 14 | TRBJ2-7 | many | TRBV12-3/TRBV12-4 | TGTGCCAGCAGTCCCGGGACAGGGGTGAGAGAGCAGTACTTC | CASSPGTGVREQYF